This T cell receptor beta chain was sequenced for a study of blood T cell repertoires in COVID-19. The overall study: Samples of COVID-19 (acute and convalescent) were obtained from the United States, Italy and Spain. PBMCs, B-cell-depleted T cells, or T cells provided the cDNA or gDNA that made up the material.

Germline lookup yields CDR1 MDHEN and CDR2 SYDVKM. V was pared by 4 bases and J by 0 bases, with 13 bases between. The CDR3 extends over 16 amino acids. In Seattle, patients joined the study during active infection and were tracked longitudinally. Original methodology: Reference gene primer amplification gave estimated nucleated cell counts. Repertoires were generated with immunoSEQ multiplex PCR, while TCRdb's copy carries only in-frame clones and drops some. V and J calls and clone size are those listed in that table; D and trimming were worked out from the DNA. Of about 140,000 clones in the sample, less than 90% are singletons; the top ten hold 7% to 9.5%.

The clonotype originates from a man under 40 with COVID-19, enrolled during active disease. Sequencing was done on a sample of peripheral blood. The chain links TRBV28 to TRBJ2-4; a possible D gene is TRBD1 (6 bases). The CDR3 nucleotides are TGTGCCAGCAGTTCCCCAGGGGCCATAGCCAAAAACATTCAGTACTTC. Translation: CASSSPGAIAKNIQYF.